Sequencing of this T cell receptor beta chain was carried out in a study of T cells after somatic rescue of genetic block. CDR3 size: 17 residues. Trimming took 3 bases from V and 4 from J, leaving 19 bases between them. In germline, CDR1 is KGHSH, CDR2 LQKENI. This table comes from immunoSEQ multiplex PCR, and its TCRdb copy is limited to in-frame clones, with some not included. The repertoire holds about 14,000 clones, over 70% seen once, with 14% in the top ten. The genes are TRBV18 and TRBJ2-1, with D possibly TRBD2 on 5 matching bases. Sequenced input: peripheral blood mononuclear cells (PBMCs). The source of this sequence is a boy aged 10-17 years. The CDR3 region is CASSPRTGITAYNEQFF. As DNA, the CDR3 is TGTGCCAGCTCACCCCGAACCGGGATTACGGCATACAATGAGCAGTTCTTC.